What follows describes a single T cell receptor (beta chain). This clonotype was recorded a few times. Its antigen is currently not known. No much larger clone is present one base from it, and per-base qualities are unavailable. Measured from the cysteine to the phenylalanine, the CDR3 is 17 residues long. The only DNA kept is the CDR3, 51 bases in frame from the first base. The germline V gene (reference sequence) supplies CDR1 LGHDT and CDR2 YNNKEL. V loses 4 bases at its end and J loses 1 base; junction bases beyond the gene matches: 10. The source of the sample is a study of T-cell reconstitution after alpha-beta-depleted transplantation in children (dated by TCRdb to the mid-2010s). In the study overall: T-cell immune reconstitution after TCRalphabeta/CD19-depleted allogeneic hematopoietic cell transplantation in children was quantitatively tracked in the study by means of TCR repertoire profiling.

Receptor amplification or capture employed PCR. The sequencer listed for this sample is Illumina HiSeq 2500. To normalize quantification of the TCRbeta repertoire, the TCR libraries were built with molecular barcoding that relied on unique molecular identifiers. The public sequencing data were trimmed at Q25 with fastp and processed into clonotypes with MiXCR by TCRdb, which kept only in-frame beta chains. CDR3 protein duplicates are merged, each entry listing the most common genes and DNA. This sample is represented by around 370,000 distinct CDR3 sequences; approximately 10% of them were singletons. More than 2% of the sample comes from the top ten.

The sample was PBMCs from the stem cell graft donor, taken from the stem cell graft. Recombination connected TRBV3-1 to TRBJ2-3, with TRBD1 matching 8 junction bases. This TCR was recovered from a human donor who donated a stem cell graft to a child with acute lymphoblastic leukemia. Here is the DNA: TGTGCCAGCAGCCCCCGACAGGGGCCATGGGGCACAGATACGCAGTATTTT. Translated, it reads CASSPRQGPWGTDTQYF.